This T cell receptor (beta chain) appears in the sequencing data of a study of regulatory T cells in long-lasting Graves disease. The ends were cut back, 2 bases at V and 8 bases at J, with 15 bases in the middle. CDR3 length equals 15 residues. As for time point: newly diagnosed GD, antithyroid drugs for less than 3 months. Making the TCR library involved RNA that had been extracted from PBMCs. The TCR beta library used iRepertoire HTBI primers with Arm-PCR amplification of CDR3. TCRdb itself ran the multiplex PCR reads through MiXCR, one entry per CDR3 protein. The sample consists of 440,000 or so distinct CDR3 sequences, around 15% of them appearing once. This clonotype was observed at least ten times. This sample was shared with a second study, whose subject was T cells in Graves' hyperthyroidism and ophthalmopathy.

This receptor was taken from a woman in her twenties or thirties with Graves disease. The source was peripheral blood mononuclear cells (PBMCs), collected at new diagnosis, from a patient treated with antithyroid drugs. The chain has TRBV12-3 or TRBV12-4 and TRBJ1-4; perhaps TRBD1 as D (5 bases). CDR3 region: CASSLKGQVGEKLFF. In nucleotides, the CDR3 is TGTGCCAGCAGTTTAAAGGGGCAGGTCGGGGAAAAACTGTTTTTT.